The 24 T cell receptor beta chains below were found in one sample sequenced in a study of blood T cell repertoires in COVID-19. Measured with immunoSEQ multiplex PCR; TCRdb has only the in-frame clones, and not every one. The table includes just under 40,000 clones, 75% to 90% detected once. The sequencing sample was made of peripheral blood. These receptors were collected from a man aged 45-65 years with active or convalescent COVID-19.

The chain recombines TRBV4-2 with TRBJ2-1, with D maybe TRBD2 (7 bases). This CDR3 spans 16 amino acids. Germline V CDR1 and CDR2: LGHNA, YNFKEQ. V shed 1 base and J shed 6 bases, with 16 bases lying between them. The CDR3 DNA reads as TGTGCCAGCAGCCAAGGGCGTGGGGGGGCCGCCAATGAGCAGTTCTTC. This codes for CASSQGRGGAANEQFF.

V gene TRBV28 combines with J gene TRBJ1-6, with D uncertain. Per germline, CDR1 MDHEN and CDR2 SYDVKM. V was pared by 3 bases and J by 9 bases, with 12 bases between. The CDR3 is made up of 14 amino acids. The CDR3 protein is CASSLGGITSPLHF. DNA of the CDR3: TGTGCCAGCAGTTTGGGAGGGATCACTTCACCCCTCCACTTT.

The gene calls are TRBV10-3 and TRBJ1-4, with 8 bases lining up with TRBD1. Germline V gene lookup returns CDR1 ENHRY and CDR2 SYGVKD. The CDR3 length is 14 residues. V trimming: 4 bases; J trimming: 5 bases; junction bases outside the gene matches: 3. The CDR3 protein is CAISADRANEKLFF. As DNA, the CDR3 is TGTGCCATCAGTGCGGACAGGGCAAATGAAAAACTGTTTTTT.

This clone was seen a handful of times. CDR3 sequence (DNA): TGTGCCAGCAGTTCCCGAGTAGCAACTAATGAAAAACTGTTTTTT. As protein: CASSSRVATNEKLFF. J is TRBJ1-4 and V is TRBV6-5; D unclear. Per the germline V gene, CDR1 is MNHEY and CDR2 is SVGAGI. The CDR3 runs to 15 residues. The V end lost 4 bases, the J end lost 0 bases, and 9 bases lay between the germline ends.

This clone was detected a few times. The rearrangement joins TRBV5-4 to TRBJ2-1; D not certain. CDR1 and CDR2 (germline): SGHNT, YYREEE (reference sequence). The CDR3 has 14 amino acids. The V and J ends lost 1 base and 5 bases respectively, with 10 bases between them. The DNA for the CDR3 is TGTGCCAGCAGCTTGTCCGCTAGTAACAATGAGCAGTTCTTC. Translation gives CASSLSASNNEQFF.

DNA for the CDR3: TGCAGCGTTTCACAGGGACCTAGCAATCAGCCCCAGCATTTT. This translates into CSVSQGPSNQPQHF. This chain connects TRBV29-1 to TRBJ1-5, with D possibly TRBD1 on 6 matching bases. V was clipped by 5 bases and J by 0 bases, with 11 bases between them. CDR1 is SQVTM and CDR2 is ANQGSEA in the germline V gene. The CDR3 is 14 residues long. Full variable domain (remainder filled in from reference TRBV29-1 and TRBJ1-5): SAVISQKPSRDICQRGTSLTIQCQVDSQVTMMFWYRQQPGQSLTLIATANQGSEATYESGFVIDKFPISRPNLTFSTLTVSNMSPEDSSIYLCSVSQGPSNQPQHFGDGTRLSIL.

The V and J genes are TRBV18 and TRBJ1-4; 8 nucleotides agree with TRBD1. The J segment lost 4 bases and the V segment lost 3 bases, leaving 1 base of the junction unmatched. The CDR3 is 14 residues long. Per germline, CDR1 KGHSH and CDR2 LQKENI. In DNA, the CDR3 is TGTGCCAGCTCACCGGACAGGGATAATGAAAAACTGTTTTTT. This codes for CASSPDRDNEKLFF.

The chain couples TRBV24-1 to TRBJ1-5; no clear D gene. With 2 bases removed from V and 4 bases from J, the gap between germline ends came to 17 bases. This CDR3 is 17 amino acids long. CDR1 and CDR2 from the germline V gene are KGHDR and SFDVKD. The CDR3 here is CATSDSGSLFGNQPQHF. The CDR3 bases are TGTGCCACCAGTGATTCAGGATCGTTATTTGGGAATCAGCCCCAGCATTTT.

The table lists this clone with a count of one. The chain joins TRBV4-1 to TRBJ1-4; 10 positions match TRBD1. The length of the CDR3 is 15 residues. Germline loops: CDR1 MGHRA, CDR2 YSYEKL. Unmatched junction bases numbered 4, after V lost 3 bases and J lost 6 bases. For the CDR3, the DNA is TGCGCCAGCAGCCAGACCGGGACAGGGGATGAAAAACTGTTTTTT. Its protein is CASSQTGTGDEKLFF.

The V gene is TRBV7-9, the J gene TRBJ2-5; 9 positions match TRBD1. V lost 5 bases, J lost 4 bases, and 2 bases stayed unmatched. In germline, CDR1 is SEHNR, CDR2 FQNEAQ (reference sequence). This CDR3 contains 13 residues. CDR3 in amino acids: CASSTGQGETQYF. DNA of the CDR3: TGTGCCAGCAGCACGGGACAGGGAGAGACCCAGTACTTC.

For the CDR3, the DNA is TGTGCCACACACGGAGAGCGGGGGGGGGACAATGAGCAGTTCTTC. It codes for CATHGERGGDNEQFF. The chain combines TRBV19 with TRBJ2-1, with 10 bases that match TRBD2. The CDR3 totals 15 residues. Germline loops: CDR1 LNHDA, CDR2 SQIVND (reference sequence). Unmatched junction bases numbered 11, after V lost 10 bases and J lost 5 bases.

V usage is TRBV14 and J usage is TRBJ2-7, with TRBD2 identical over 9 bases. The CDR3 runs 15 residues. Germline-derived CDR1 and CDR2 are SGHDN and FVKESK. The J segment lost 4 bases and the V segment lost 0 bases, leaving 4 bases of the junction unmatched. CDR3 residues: CASSQDRSGSYEQYF. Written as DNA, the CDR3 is TGTGCCAGCAGCCAAGATCGTAGCGGGAGTTACGAGCAGTACTTC.

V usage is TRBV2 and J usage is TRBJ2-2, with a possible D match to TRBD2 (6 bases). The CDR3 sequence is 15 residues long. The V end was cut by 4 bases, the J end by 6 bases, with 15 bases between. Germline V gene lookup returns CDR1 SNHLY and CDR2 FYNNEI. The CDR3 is CASSGGGRRSGELFF. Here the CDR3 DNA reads TGTGCCAGCAGTGGTGGAGGGAGGAGATCCGGGGAGCTGTTTTTT.

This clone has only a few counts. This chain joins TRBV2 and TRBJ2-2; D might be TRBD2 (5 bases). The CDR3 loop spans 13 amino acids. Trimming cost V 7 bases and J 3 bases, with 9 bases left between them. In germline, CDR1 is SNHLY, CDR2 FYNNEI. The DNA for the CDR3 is TGTGCCAGCAAACGGGGTGACACCGGGGAGCTGTTTTTT. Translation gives CASKRGDTGELFF.

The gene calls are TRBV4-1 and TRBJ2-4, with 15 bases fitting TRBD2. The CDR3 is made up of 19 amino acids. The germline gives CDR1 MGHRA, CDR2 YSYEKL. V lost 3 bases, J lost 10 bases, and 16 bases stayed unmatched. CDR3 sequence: CASSQDRSRTSGRVRIQYF. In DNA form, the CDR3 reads TGCGCCAGCAGCCAGGATCGCTCCCGGACTAGCGGGAGGGTTAGGATTCAGTACTTC.

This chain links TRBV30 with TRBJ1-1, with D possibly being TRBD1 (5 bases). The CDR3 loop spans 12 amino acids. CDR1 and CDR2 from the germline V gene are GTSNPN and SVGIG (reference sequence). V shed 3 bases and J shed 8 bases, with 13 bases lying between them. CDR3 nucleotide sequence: TGTGCCTGGAGCGCCGGGGGAGGGGAAGCTTTCTTT. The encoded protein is CAWSAGGGEAFF.

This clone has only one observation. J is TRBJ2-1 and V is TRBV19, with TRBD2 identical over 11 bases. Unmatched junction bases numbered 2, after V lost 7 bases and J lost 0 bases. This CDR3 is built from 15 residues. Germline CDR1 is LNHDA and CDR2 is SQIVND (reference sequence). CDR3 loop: CASKGLADSYNEQFF. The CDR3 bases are TGTGCCAGTAAGGGACTAGCGGACTCCTACAATGAGCAGTTCTTC.

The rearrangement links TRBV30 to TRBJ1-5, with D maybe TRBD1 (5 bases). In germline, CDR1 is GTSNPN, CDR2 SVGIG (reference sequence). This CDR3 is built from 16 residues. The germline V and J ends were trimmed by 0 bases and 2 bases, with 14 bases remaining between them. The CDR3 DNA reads TGTGCCTGGAGTGTTGACAGTCCGCGCGGCAATCAGCCCCAGCATTTT. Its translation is CAWSVDSPRGNQPQHF. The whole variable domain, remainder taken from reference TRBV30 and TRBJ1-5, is SQTIHQWPATLVQPVGSPLSLECTVEGTSNPNLYWYRQAAGRGLQLLFYSVGIGQISSEVPQNLSASRPQDRQFILSSKKLLLSDSGFYLCAWSVDSPRGNQPQHFGDGTRLSIL.

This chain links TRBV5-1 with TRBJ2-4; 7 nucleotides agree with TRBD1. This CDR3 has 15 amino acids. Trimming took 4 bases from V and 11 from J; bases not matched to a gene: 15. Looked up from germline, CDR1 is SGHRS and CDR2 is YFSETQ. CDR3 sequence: CASSDGSTGATVQYF. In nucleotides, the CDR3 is TGCGCCAGCAGCGATGGATCCACAGGGGCCACGGTTCAGTACTTC.

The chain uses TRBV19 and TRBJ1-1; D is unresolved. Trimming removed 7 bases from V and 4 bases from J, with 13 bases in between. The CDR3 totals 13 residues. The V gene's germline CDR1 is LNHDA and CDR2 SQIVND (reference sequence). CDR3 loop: CASTPGTFTEAFF. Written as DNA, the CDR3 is TGTGCCAGTACCCCAGGCACGTTCACTGAAGCTTTCTTT.

The DNA for the CDR3 is TGTGCCAGCAGCCGTTTAGGGGCTAATGAAAAACTGTTTTTT. Amino acid sequence: CASSRLGANEKLFF. The J gene is TRBJ1-4, the V gene TRBV3-1 (or the pseudogene TRBV3-2); D may be TRBD1 (5 bases). Germline V gives CDR1 LGHDT, CDR2 YNNKEL (reference sequence). The CDR3 sequence is 14 residues long. Trimming removed 4 bases at V and 3 bases at J, with 9 bases between.

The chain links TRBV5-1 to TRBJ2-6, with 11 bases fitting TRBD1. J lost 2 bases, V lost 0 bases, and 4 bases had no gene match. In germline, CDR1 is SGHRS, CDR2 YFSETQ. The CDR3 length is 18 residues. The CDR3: CASSLGTGGRTGANVLTF. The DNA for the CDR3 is TGCGCCAGCAGCTTGGGGACAGGGGGCAGGACTGGGGCCAACGTCCTGACTTTC.

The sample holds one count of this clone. Written as DNA, the CDR3 is TGCGCCAGCAGCCAAGGGGGACAGGGTATGGGTGCGGAAGCTTTCTTT. It translates to CASSQGGQGMGAEAFF. The genes are TRBV4-1 and TRBJ1-1, with TRBD1 matching over 9 bases. The germline gives CDR1 MGHRA, CDR2 YSYEKL. This CDR3 has 16 residues. Unmatched junction bases numbered 11, after V lost 1 base and J lost 8 bases.

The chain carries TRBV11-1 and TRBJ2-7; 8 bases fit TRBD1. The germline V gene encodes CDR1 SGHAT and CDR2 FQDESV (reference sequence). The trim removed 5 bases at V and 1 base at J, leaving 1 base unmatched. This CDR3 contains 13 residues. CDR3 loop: CASSHRGSYEQYF. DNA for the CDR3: TGTGCCAGCAGCCACAGGGGGTCCTACGAGCAGTACTTC.